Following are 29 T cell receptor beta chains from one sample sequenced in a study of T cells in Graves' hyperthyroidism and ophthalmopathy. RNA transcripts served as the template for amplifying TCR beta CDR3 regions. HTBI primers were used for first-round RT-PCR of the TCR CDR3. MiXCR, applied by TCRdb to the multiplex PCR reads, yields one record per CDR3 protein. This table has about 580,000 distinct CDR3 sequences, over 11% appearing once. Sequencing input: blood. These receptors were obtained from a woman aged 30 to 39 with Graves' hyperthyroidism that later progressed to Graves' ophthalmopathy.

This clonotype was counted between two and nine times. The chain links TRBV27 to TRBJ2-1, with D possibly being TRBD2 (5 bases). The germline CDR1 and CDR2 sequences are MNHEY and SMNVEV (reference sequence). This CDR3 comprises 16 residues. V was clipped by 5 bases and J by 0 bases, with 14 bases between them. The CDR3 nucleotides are TGTGCCAGCAGTAGAAATAGCGAGAGCTCCTACAATGAGCAGTTCTTC. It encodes CASSRNSESSYNEQFF.

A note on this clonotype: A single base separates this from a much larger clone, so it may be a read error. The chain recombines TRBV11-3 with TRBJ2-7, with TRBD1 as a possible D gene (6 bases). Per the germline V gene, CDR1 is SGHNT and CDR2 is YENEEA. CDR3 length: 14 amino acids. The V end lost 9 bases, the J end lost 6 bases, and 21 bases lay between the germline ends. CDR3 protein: CASLSRGEHGEQYF. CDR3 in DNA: TGTGCCAGTTTAAGCAGGGGCGAACATGGCGAGCAGTACTTC.

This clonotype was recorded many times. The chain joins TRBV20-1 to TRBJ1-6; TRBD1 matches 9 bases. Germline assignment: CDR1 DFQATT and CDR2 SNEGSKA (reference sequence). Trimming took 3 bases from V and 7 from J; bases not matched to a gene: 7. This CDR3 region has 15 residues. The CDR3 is CSARDAGTGNSPLHF. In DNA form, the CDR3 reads TGCAGTGCTAGGGACGCCGGGACAGGGAATTCACCCCTCCACTTT.

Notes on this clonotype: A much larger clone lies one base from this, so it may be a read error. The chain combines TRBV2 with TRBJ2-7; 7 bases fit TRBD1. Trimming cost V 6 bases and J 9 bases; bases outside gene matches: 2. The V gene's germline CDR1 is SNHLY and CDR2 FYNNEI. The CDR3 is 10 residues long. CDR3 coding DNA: TGTGCCAGCAGGACAGGGCCGCAGTACTTC. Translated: CASRTGPQYF.

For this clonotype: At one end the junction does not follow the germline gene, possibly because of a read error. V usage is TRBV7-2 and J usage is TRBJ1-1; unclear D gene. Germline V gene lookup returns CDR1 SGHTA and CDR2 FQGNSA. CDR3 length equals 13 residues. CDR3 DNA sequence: TGTGCCGGCAGCTCCGCGGGGAACACTGAAGCTTTCTTT. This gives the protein CAGSSAGNTEAFF.

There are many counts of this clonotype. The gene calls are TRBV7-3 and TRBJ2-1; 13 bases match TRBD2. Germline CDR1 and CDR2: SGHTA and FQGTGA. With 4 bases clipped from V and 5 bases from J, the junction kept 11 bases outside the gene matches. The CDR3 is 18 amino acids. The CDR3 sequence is CASSYSRTSGSIDNEQFF. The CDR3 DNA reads TGTGCCAGCAGCTACTCCCGGACTAGCGGGAGTATAGACAATGAGCAGTTCTTC.

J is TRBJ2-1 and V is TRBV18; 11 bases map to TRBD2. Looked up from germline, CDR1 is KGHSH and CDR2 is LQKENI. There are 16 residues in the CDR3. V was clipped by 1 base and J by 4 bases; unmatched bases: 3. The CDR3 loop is CASSPLTSGEYNEQFF. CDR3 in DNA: TGTGCCAGCTCACCACTGACTAGCGGGGAATACAATGAGCAGTTCTTC.

The CDR3 here is CASSALRGEYTF. The DNA for the CDR3 is TGTGCCAGCTCCGCGCTTAGGGGCGAGTACACCTTC. The J gene is TRBJ1-2, the V gene TRBV18; the D gene is possibly TRBD1 (5 bases). Germline CDR1 is KGHSH and CDR2 is LQKENI. This CDR3 is 12 amino acids long. Trimming cost V 6 bases and J 11 bases, with 16 bases left between them.

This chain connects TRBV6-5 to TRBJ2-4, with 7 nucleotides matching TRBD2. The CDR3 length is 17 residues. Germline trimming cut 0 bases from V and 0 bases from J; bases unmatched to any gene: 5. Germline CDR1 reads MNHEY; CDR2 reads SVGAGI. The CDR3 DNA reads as TGTGCCAGCAGTTACTCTGCTAGCGGTCTAGCCAAAAACATTCAGTACTTC. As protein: CASSYSASGLAKNIQYF.

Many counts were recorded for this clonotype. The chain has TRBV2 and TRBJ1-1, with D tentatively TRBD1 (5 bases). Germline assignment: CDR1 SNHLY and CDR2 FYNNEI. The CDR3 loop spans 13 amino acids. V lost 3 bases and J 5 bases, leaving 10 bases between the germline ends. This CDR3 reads CASSDREYTEAFF. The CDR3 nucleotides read TGTGCCAGCAGTGACAGGGAATATACTGAAGCTTTCTTT.

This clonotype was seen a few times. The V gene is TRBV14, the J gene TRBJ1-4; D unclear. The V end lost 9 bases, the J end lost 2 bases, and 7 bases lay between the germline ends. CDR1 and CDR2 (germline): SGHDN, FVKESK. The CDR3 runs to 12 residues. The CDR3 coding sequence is TGTGCCAGTGCGGGGACTAATGAAAAACTGTTTTTT. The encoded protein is CASAGTNEKLFF.

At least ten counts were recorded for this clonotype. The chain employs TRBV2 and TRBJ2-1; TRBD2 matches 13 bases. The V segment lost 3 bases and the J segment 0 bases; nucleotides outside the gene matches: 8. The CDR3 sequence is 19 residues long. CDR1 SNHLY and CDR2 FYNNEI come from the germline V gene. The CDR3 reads CASSDWVTSGGPSYNEQFF. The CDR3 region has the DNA TGTGCCAGCAGTGATTGGGTGACTAGCGGGGGGCCCTCCTACAATGAGCAGTTCTTC.

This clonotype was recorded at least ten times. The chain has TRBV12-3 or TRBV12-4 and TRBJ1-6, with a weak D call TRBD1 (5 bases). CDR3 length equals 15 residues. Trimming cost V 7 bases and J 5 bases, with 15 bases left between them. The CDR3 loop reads CASTPWGDDNSPLHF. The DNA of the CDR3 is TGTGCCAGCACTCCCTGGGGGGACGATAATTCACCCCTCCACTTT.

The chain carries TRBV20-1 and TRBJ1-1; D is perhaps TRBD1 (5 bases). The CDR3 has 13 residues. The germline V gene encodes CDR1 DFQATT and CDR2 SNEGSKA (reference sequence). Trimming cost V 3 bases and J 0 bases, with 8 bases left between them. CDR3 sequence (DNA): TGCAGTGCTAGTAAGACAGTGAACACTGAAGCTTTCTTT. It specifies CSASKTVNTEAFF.

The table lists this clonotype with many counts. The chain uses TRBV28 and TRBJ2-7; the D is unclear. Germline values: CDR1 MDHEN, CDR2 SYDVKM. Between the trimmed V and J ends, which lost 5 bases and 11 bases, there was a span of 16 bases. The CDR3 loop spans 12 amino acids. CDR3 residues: CASSTPYGHEYF. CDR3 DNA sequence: TGTGCCAGCAGTACCCCGTATGGTCATGAGTACTTC.

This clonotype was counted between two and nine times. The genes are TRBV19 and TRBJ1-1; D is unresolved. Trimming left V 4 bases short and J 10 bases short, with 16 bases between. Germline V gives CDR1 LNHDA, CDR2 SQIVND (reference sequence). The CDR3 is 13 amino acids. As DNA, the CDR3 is TGTGCCAGTAGTAGCTTTGAACCCCTAGGAGCTTTCTTT. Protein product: CASSSFEPLGAFF.

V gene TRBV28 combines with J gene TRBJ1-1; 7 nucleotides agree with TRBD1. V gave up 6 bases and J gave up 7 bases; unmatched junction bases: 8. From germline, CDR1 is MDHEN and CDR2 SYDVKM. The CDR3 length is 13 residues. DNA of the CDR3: TGTGCCAGCAGAACGGGACAGAATATTGAAGCTTTCTTT. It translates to CASRTGQNIEAFF.

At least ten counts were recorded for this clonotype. The CDR3 here is CASRRDRVETQYF. For the CDR3, the DNA is TGTGCCAGCAGGCGGGACAGGGTAGAGACCCAGTACTTC. The chain recombines TRBV2 with TRBJ2-5; 9 nucleotides align to TRBD1. Trimming took 6 bases from V and 4 from J; bases not matched to a gene: 3. The CDR3 covers 13 residues. The germline CDR1 and CDR2 sequences are SNHLY and FYNNEI.

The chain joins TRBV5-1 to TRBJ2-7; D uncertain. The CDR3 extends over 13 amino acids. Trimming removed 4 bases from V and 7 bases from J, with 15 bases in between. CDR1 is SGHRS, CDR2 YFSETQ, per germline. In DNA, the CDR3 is TGCGCCAGCAGCCTCTTCATTTCGGAGGAGCAGTACTTC. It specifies CASSLFISEEQYF.

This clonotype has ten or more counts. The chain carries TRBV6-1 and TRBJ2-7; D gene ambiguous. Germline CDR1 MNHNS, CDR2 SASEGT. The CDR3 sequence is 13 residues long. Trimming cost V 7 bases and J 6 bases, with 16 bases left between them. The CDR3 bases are TGTGCCAGCACCCCAGACTGGAGAGGCGAGCAGTACTTC. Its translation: CASTPDWRGEQYF.

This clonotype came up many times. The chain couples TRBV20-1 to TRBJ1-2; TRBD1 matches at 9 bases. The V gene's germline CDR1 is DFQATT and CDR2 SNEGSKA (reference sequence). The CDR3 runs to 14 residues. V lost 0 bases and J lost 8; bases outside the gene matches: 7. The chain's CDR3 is CSARDPGQGSGYTF. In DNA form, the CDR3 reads TGCAGTGCTAGAGATCCCGGACAGGGGAGCGGCTACACCTTC.

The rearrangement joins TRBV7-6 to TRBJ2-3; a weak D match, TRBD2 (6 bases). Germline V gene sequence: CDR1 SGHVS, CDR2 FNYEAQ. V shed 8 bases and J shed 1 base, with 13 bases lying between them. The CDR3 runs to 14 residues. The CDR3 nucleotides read TGTGCCAGCTCGGGAGCGACTGGCACAGATACGCAGTATTTT. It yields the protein CASSGATGTDTQYF.

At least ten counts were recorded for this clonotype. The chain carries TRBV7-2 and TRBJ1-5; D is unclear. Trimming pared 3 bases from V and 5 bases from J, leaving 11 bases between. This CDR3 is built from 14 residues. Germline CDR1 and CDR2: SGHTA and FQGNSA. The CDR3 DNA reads TGTGCCAGCAGCTTGACTTCGGGATATCAGCCCCAGCATTTT. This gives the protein CASSLTSGYQPQHF.

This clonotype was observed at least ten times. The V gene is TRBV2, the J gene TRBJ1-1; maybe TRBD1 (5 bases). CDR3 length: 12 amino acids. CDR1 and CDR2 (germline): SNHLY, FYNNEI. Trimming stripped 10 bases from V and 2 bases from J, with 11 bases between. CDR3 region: CATRVGNTEAFF. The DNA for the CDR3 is TGTGCCACCAGGGTGGGTAACACTGAAGCTTTCTTT.

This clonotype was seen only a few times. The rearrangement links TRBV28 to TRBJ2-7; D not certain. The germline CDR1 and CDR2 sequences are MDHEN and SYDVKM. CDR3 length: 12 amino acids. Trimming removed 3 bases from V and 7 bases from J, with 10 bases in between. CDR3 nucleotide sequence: TGTGCCAGCAGTTTGAGCCAAGGGGAGCAGTACTTC. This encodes CASSLSQGEQYF.

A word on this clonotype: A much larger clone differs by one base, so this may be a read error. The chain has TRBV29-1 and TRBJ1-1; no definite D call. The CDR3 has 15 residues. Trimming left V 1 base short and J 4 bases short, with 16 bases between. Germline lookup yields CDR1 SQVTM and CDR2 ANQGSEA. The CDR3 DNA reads TGCAGCGTTGAAGGGGTCAGGCCCCCGGGCACTGAAGCTTTCTTT. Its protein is CSVEGVRPPGTEAFF.

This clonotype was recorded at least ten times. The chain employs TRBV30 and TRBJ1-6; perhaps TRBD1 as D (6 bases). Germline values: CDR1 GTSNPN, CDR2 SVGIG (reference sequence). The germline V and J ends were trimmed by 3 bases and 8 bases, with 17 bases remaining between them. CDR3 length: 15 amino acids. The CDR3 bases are TGTGCCTGGAGCACAGGGACCGAAGTCTATTCACCCCTCCACTTT. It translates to CAWSTGTEVYSPLHF. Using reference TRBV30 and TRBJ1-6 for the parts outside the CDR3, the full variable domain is SQTIHQWPATLVQPVGSPLSLECTVEGTSNPNLYWYRQAAGRGLQLLFYSVGIGQISSEVPQNLSASRPQDRQFILSSKKLLLSDSGFYLCAWSTGTEVYSPLHFGNGTRLTVT.

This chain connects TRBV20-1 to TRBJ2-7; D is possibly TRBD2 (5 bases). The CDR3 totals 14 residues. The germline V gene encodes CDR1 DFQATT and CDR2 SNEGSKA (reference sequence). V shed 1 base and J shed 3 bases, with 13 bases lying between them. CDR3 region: CSARGSGNNYEQYF. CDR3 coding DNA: TGCAGTGCTAGAGGAAGCGGCAATAACTACGAGCAGTACTTC.

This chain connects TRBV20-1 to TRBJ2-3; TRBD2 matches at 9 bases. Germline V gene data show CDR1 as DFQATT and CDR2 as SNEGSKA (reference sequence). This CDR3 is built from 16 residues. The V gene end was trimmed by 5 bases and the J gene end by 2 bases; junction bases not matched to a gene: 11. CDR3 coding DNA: TGCAGTGCTCCCAGGCCCCTAGCGGGATTCACAGATACGCAGTATTTT. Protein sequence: CSAPRPLAGFTDTQYF.